These T cell receptor beta chains were read from a single sample in a study of T cell changes during pregnancy in multiple sclerosis. Libraries were prepared by immunoSEQ multiplex PCR; TCRdb keeps only in-frame clonotypes and omits some of them. The data contain tens of thousands of clones, 80% to 95% of them singletons. Source: peripheral blood, taken in the third trimester of pregnancy. These receptors were obtained from a female donor in good health, enrolled as a control in a pregnancy study. The CDR3 runs from the conserved cysteine through the conserved F or W. A D gene is named only where the DNA matches it firmly. Rows may omit the clone size; those that give it use once, few, many or a size class.

DNA	CDR3	length	D	size	V	J
TGTGCCAGCACCCCAGAGGGCTACAGCACAGATACGCAGTATTTT	CASTPEGYSTDTQYF	15	-	-	TRBV6-1	TRBJ2-3
TGTGCCAGTAGTAGCCCCGACAGGGGGCTTAATTCACCCCTCCACTTT	CASSSPDRGLNSPLHF	16	TRBD1	-	TRBV19	TRBJ1-6
TGTGCCAGCAGCCAAGATCGTAGCACTCCCGGGGAGCTGTTTTTT	CASSQDRSTPGELFF	15	-	-	TRBV4-2	TRBJ2-2
TGTGCCAGCAGTGTACGGACACCCTACAATGAGCAGTTCTTC	CASSVRTPYNEQFF	14	-	-	TRBV6-4	TRBJ2-1
TGTGCCAGCAGTTACGGGGGGTTGGCGGGCTACACCTTC	CASSYGGLAGYTF	13	-	-	TRBV6-6	TRBJ1-2
TGTGCCAGCAGTGAATACCCACAGGGAGATCAGCCCCAGCATTTT	CASSEYPQGDQPQHF	15	-	-	TRBV2	TRBJ1-5
TGTGCCAGCAGGACAGGTGGCAATCAGCCCCAGCATTTT	CASRTGGNQPQHF	13	-	-	TRBV6-6	TRBJ1-5
TGCGCCAGCAGCCAAGAAGGCCTAGCGGATGAGCAGTTCTTC	CASSQEGLADEQFF	14	TRBD2	-	TRBV4-1	TRBJ2-1
TGTGCCAGCAGTGGGGTGGGGGCCACTGAAGCTTTCTTT	CASSGVGATEAFF	13	-	few	TRBV6-1	TRBJ1-1
TGTGCCAGCAGCTTATCAGCGGACAATGAGCAGTTCTTC	CASSLSADNEQFF	13	-	-	TRBV7-9	TRBJ2-1
TGTGCCAGCAGTCGACGGACAGGGGCGGAAGATACGCAGTATTTT	CASSRRTGAEDTQYF	15	TRBD1	-	TRBV7-6	TRBJ2-3
TGTGCCAGTAGTCTACAGGGGGCCCTAAGTGAAGCTTTCTTT	CASSLQGALSEAFF	14	TRBD1	-	TRBV19	TRBJ1-1
TGTGCCAGCAGCTTAGGTACTCGGGGAGTTGTTTCCTACGAGCAGTACTTC	CASSLGTRGVVSYEQYF	17	-	once	TRBV7-2	TRBJ2-7
TGCGCCAGCAGGGGTTCGACAGGGACTCAATACGAGCAGTACTTC	CASRGSTGTQYEQYF	15	-	-	TRBV5-1	TRBJ2-7
TGTGCCATCAGTCCCGGGACAGGGGAATTTTGGAACACCATATATTTT	CAISPGTGEFWNTIYF	16	TRBD1	-	TRBV10-3	TRBJ1-3
TGTGCCAGTACCACGGGGACAGGGTCATATAGCAATCAGCCCCAGCATTTT	CASTTGTGSYSNQPQHF	17	TRBD1	many	TRBV19	TRBJ1-5
TGTGCCAGCAGTGAACGGGGCAATCAGCCCCAGCATTTT	CASSERGNQPQHF	13	-	-	TRBV2	TRBJ1-5
TGTGCCAGCAGTGAGGTAGGAGCAGATACGCAGTATTTT	CASSEVGADTQYF	13	-	-	TRBV25-1	TRBJ2-3
TGTGCCAGTAGTTTGCCGACAGGGTTCGGCAATCAGCCCCAGCATTTT	CASSLPTGFGNQPQHF	16	TRBD1	-	TRBV19	TRBJ1-5
TGTGCCAGCAGCGGGGACTCAGATACGCAGTATTTT	CASSGDSDTQYF	12	-	once	TRBV7-9	TRBJ2-3
TGTGCCAGCAGTTACAAGACGGGCGGGTCCGGGGAGCTGTTTTTT	CASSYKTGGSGELFF	15	-	-	TRBV6-5	TRBJ2-2
TGTGCCAGTAGTACGACCGGGACAGGGTTTGGCTACACCTTC	CASSTTGTGFGYTF	14	TRBD1	once	TRBV19	TRBJ1-2
TGTGCCAGCAGCTTAAGCTGGGCCCCCAATCAGCCCCAGCATTTT	CASSLSWAPNQPQHF	15	-	-	TRBV7-8	TRBJ1-5
TGTGCCAGCAGTGTAATTAGATCATCTGGGGCCAACGTCCTGACTTTC	CASSVIRSSGANVLTF	16	-	-	TRBV2	TRBJ2-6
TGTGCCAGCAGTGAATTTTTCAGGGGCTCTGGAAACACCATATATTTT	CASSEFFRGSGNTIYF	16	-	-	TRBV25-1	TRBJ1-3
TGCAGCGTTTTTGGGGGAGGGACTAATGAAAAACTGTTTTTT	CSVFGGGTNEKLFF	14	-	-	TRBV29-1	TRBJ1-4
TGTGCCAGCAGTACTTGGGACAGGGGGCGGGAAGAGCAGTACTTC	CASSTWDRGREEQYF	15	TRBD1	-	TRBV28	TRBJ2-7
TGTGCCAGCAGCCGACTAGCGGGAGAAGGGGAGACCCAGTACTTC	CASSRLAGEGETQYF	15	TRBD2	once	TRBV6-1	TRBJ2-5
TGTGCCAGCAGCTTAGACCGACAGGCCCCCTTCATCGAAAAACTGTTTTTT	CASSLDRQAPFIEKLFF	17	-	-	TRBV11-2	TRBJ1-4
TGTGCCAGTAGTGGACCGGGACAGCCGAACACTGAAGCTTTCTTT	CASSGPGQPNTEAFF	15	TRBD1	-	TRBV19	TRBJ1-1
TGTGCCAGTTCCCGGGAAGAGACCCAGTACTTC	CASSREETQYF	11	-	-	TRBV19	TRBJ2-5
TGCGCCAGCAGCTTGGATTGGGGCTACCAAAACATTCAGTACTTC	CASSLDWGYQNIQYF	15	-	-	TRBV5-1	TRBJ2-4
TGTGCCAGCAGCTTGGGGGGTACGCAGTATTTT	CASSLGGTQYF	11	-	-	TRBV7-2	TRBJ2-3
TGTGCCAGTAGTATTCAGGGGAGATATTCACCCCTCCACTTT	CASSIQGRYSPLHF	14	-	-	TRBV19	TRBJ1-6
TGTGCCAGCAGCTTAGCTGTTGGGACTAGCGGGAGATCAATGAACGAGCAGTACTTC	CASSLAVGTSGRSMNEQYF	19	TRBD2	-	TRBV7-2	TRBJ2-7
TGTGCCAGCAGTTTTCGGACTAGCGGGAGCTCCTACGAGCAGTACTTC	CASSFRTSGSSYEQYF	16	TRBD2	-	TRBV27	TRBJ2-7
TGTGCCAGCAGCCCAGGTCCGGGGACTTACGAGCAGTACTTC	CASSPGPGTYEQYF	14	-	-	TRBV7-8	TRBJ2-7
TGTGCCAGCTCAACTAGCTCCTACGAGCAGTACTTC	CASSTSSYEQYF	12	-	-	TRBV18	TRBJ2-7
TGCAGCGTTGAGGCTCACAGGGGGTCCAGCTCCTACAATGAGCAGTTCTTC	CSVEAHRGSSSYNEQFF	17	TRBD1	once	TRBV29-1	TRBJ2-1
TGTGCCAGCAGTACGACTAGCGGGGGACAAGAGACCCAGTACTTC	CASSTTSGGQETQYF	15	TRBD2	-	TRBV28	TRBJ2-5
TGTGCCAGCAGCCACACGGACAGGAGTGATCAGCCCCAGCATTTT	CASSHTDRSDQPQHF	15	TRBD1	-	TRBV4-2	TRBJ1-5
TGTGCCAGCTCACCTACTAGATCCGGGGGCATTCAGTACTTC	CASSPTRSGGIQYF	14	-	once	TRBV18	TRBJ2-4
TGTGCCAGTAGTATTGGGACAGGGTCTGGCTATGGCTACACCTTC	CASSIGTGSGYGYTF	15	TRBD1	-	TRBV19	TRBJ1-2
TGTGCCAGCAGTGAAAACCGGGACAGCGAAAGTTACTTC	CASSENRDSESYF	13	TRBD1	-	TRBV2	TRBJ2-4
TGTGCCAGTAGGGACAGTGCCACAGATACGCAGTATTTT	CASRDSATDTQYF	13	-	few	TRBV19	TRBJ2-3
TGCGCCAGCAGCCAAGGGGCAAACCGACGTAATTCACCCCTCCACTTT	CASSQGANRRNSPLHF	16	-	-	TRBV4-1	TRBJ1-6
TGTGCCAGCAGTGCCACCCAGTTCTCTGGGGCCAACGTCCTGACTTTC	CASSATQFSGANVLTF	16	-	-	TRBV27	TRBJ2-6
TGCGGAGTTGTTGTTGCTAGTTGGGGGGAAAATGGCTACACCTTC	CGVVVASWGENGYTF	15	-	-	TRBV29-1	TRBJ1-2
TGCGCCAGCAGCCAAGTAGCGGACTACTCCTACGAGCAGTACTTC	CASSQVADYSYEQYF	15	-	medium-sized	TRBV4-3	TRBJ2-7
TGTGCCAGCAGCCCCCTAGCAGGGGGGCAGTACGAGCAGTACTTC	CASSPLAGGQYEQYF	15	-	-	TRBV7-8	TRBJ2-7
TGTGCCAGCAGAAGTCCTTACAGGGGAAGGGGACAGCCCCAGCATTTT	CASRSPYRGRGQPQHF	16	TRBD1	-	TRBV28	TRBJ1-5
TGTGCCAGCAGTGTAGCGGGGGGGCCCAATGAGCAGTTCTTC	CASSVAGGPNEQFF	14	TRBD2	-	TRBV6-4	TRBJ2-1
TGTGCCATCAGCCGTAGCGGTCCCACAGATACGCAGTATTTT	CAISRSGPTDTQYF	14	-	-	TRBV10-3	TRBJ2-3